Below are 14 T cell receptor beta chains sequenced from a single sample in a study of shared clonotypes between healthy human individuals. TCRdb keeps only in-frame clones here, not all; method: immunoSEQ multiplex PCR. The data hold about 1.1 million clones, with around three quarters observed a single time. The specimen was memory CD4+ T cells from PBMCs. Subset denoted: CD45RA-negative fraction. These receptors were taken from a man between 18 and 35 years old in good health. Some clones in this sample may be carry-over from other donors' samples.

The gene calls are TRBV21-1 and TRBJ1-1. TRBV21-1 is shown as a pseudogene. This CDR3 comprises 11 residues. CDR3 sequence (DNA): TGTGCCAGCAGCAAAGTCACTGAAGCTTTCTTT. This translates into CASSKVTEAFF.

This clone was picked up a small number of times. The rearrangement joins TRBV7-6 to TRBJ2-1, with TRBD2 matching over 11 bases. This CDR3 has 16 residues. V dropped 3 bases and J dropped 6; count of bases not matched to a gene: 7. Looked up from germline, CDR1 is SGHVS and CDR2 is FNYEAQ. CDR3 region: CASSFLSGRAGNEQFF. In DNA, the CDR3 is TGTGCCAGCAGCTTTCTTAGCGGGAGGGCCGGCAATGAGCAGTTCTTC.

The chain joins TRBV5-5 to TRBJ2-7; unclear D gene. The CDR3 is 11 amino acids. V was pared by 3 bases and J by 5 bases, with 6 bases between. Germline V CDR1 and CDR2: SGHKS, YYEKEE (reference sequence). The CDR3 is CASSYLHEQYF. In nucleotides, the CDR3 is TGTGCCAGCAGCTATCTGCACGAGCAGTACTTC.

In this sample, this clone turned up once. The V call is TRBV6-1, the J call TRBJ2-7; D is unresolved. Trimming took off 1 base at V and 4 bases at J, with 17 bases between the two ends. The CDR3 sequence is 16 residues long. Germline V gene data show CDR1 as MNHNS and CDR2 as SASEGT. In DNA, the CDR3 is TGTGCCAGCAGTGAAGGGTTCGATCCAACGGCTTACGAGCAGTACTTC. Translating it yields CASSEGFDPTAYEQYF.

This clone was seen just once. The V and J genes are TRBV6-1 and TRBJ1-5; no clear D gene. This CDR3 has 12 residues. From germline, CDR1 is MNHNS and CDR2 SASEGT. With 6 bases removed from V and 4 bases from J, the gap between germline ends came to 7 bases. The DNA for the CDR3 is TGTGCCAGCAGCCTAACGAATCAGCCCCAGCATTTT. As protein: CASSLTNQPQHF.

The chain combines TRBV30 with TRBJ1-4; 7 bases agree with TRBD1. CDR1 and CDR2 from the germline V gene are GTSNPN and SVGIG (reference sequence). Losses at the gene ends were 0 bases for V and 5 bases for J; bases not matched to a gene: 9. This CDR3 spans 16 amino acids. In nucleotides, the CDR3 is TGTGCCTGGAGTGTACTTGGGACAGCCCCGAATGAAAAACTGTTTTTT. Translated: CAWSVLGTAPNEKLFF.

Comments on this clone: The same CDR3 is also encoded by other DNA sequences in this sample. The V gene is TRBV28, the J gene TRBJ2-7; D unclear. CDR1 and CDR2 from the germline V gene are MDHEN and SYDVKM. Trimming left V 2 bases short and J 0 bases short, with 5 bases between. The CDR3 loop spans 13 amino acids. The CDR3 region is CASSLGSSYEQYF. In DNA form, the CDR3 reads TGTGCCAGCAGTTTAGGGTCCTCCTACGAGCAGTACTTC.

This sequence joins TRBV18 and TRBJ2-2; the match to TRBD1 covers 9 bases. After removal of 4 bases from V and 6 bases from J, the junction contained 9 bases not matched to a gene. The CDR3 is made up of 16 amino acids. Germline CDR1 and CDR2: KGHSH and LQKENI. This CDR3 reads CASSRRDRDAAGELFF. In DNA, the CDR3 is TGTGCCAGCTCACGCCGGGACAGGGACGCCGCCGGGGAGCTGTTTTTT.

The J gene is TRBJ2-5, the V gene TRBV6-6; 8 nucleotides agree with TRBD1. The CDR3 is 13 amino acids. Trimming removed 7 bases from V and 5 bases from J; junction bases left unmatched: 6. Germline V gives CDR1 MNHNY, CDR2 SVGAGI (reference sequence). CDR3 protein: CASNDRGWETQYF. The CDR3 bases are TGTGCCAGCAACGACAGGGGCTGGGAGACCCAGTACTTC.

Regarding this clone: Other DNA sequences in the same sample also yield this CDR3. In nucleotides, the CDR3 is TGCGCCAGCAGCCAAGACAGTTTTACCGGGGAGCTGTTTTTT. Translated: CASSQDSFTGELFF. This chain links TRBV4-3 with TRBJ2-2; D uncertain. Germline V CDR1 and CDR2: LGHNA, YSLEER. The CDR3 loop spans 14 amino acids. Trimming shortened V by 0 bases and J by 5 bases, and 7 bases separated the two germline ends.

This clone occurred many times. The chain carries TRBV11-2 and TRBJ2-1; D is unresolved. Germline values: CDR1 SGHAT, CDR2 FQNNGV. V lost 5 bases and J 5 bases, leaving 13 bases between the germline ends. The CDR3 is 14 residues long. In DNA, the CDR3 is TGTGCCAGCAGCCCATGGAGCGCTAACAATGAGCAGTTCTTC. Translated, it gives CASSPWSANNEQFF.

The chain is built from TRBV5-1 and TRBJ2-1; D is unresolved. The V gene's germline CDR1 is SGHRS and CDR2 YFSETQ. Trimming cost V 4 bases and J 5 bases, with 4 bases left between them. This CDR3 region has 11 residues. The CDR3 DNA follows: TGCGCCAGCAGCCCTGACAATGAGCAGTTCTTC. This translates into CASSPDNEQFF.

This clone has a handful of counts. The chain recombines TRBV5-4 with TRBJ2-1; 9 nucleotides align to TRBD1. Germline V CDR1 and CDR2: SGHNT, YYREEE (reference sequence). The CDR3 contains 16 residues. V gave up 4 bases and J gave up 0 bases; unmatched junction bases: 5. Here the CDR3 reads CASSLDRGFSYNEQFF. CDR3 DNA: TGTGCCAGCAGCCTGGACAGGGGCTTCTCCTACAATGAGCAGTTCTTC.

CDR3 sequence: CASSLLISGSEQYF. CDR3 bases: TGTGCCAGCAGCTTGCTGATATCGGGGTCCGAGCAGTACTTC. This chain uses TRBV5-4 with TRBJ2-7; TRBD2 is a possible D gene (5 bases). CDR1 SGHNT and CDR2 YYREEE come from the germline V gene (reference sequence). Trimming removed 1 base at V and 6 bases at J, with 14 bases between. The CDR3 covers 14 residues.